This T cell receptor (beta chain) was recorded in a study of cytomegalovirus exposure and HLA in healthy donors. Study results and caveats: Among TCR beta chains, those listed as cytomegalovirus-associated numbered around 180. Usually a TCR sequence was rare, but some public TCRs were found in many donors.

TCRdb's table, derived via immunoSEQ multiplex PCR, lists solely in-frame clones and lacks some. This sample has 150,000 to 200,000 clones, with approximately 81% found just once. The approximately 120-subject validation cohort, separate from the approximately 660-subject first cohort, included the donors. A remark on this clone: Its cognate antigen is unknown.

The ends lost 0 bases at V and 11 bases at J; junction bases unmatched: 7. Germline V gene sequence: CDR1 KGHSH, CDR2 LQKENI. CDR3 length equals 15 residues. The clonotype originates from a man between 18 and 29 years old in good health and CMV-seropositive. The sample consisted of PBMCs. This rearrangement joins TRBV18 to TRBJ2-5, with 12 positions matching TRBD1. The CDR3 region is CASSPPTGDRGQQYF. The CDR3 DNA reads TGTGCCAGCTCACCACCAACCGGGGACAGGGGGCAGCAGTACTTC.